Listed here are 21 T cell receptor beta chains from one sample, sequenced in a study of T cells in Graves' hyperthyroidism and ophthalmopathy (dated by TCRdb to the late 2010s). Library method: multiplex PCR. Sequencing was carried out with an Illumina HiSeq 2000. Amplification of TCR beta CDR3 regions was carried out from RNA transcripts. A first-round RT-PCR of the TCR CDR3 used the HTBI primer set with the Qiagen OneStep RT-PCR kit. The raw public data were reprocessed by TCRdb itself: fastp quality trimming at Q25, MiXCR clonotype calling, in-frame beta chains only. Entries are consolidated by CDR3 protein sequence, retaining the most common genes and DNA. The sample table lists around 340,000 distinct CDR3 sequences, about a sixth of them with a count of one. The top ten constitute approximately 30% of the sample. Sequencing was performed on blood. The receptors shown here come from a young woman with Graves' hyperthyroidism that later progressed to Graves' ophthalmopathy.

This chain connects TRBV10-3 to TRBJ1-1, with D maybe TRBD1 (5 bases). Trimming left V 6 bases short and J 1 base short, with 12 bases between. The CDR3 loop spans 14 amino acids. Germline-derived CDR1 and CDR2 are ENHRY and SYGVKD. The CDR3 is CAIRPQVSNTEAFF. The CDR3 coding sequence is TGTGCCATCAGACCACAGGTTTCGAACACTGAAGCTTTCTTT.

Many counts were recorded for this clonotype. The chain is built from TRBV27 and TRBJ2-4, with D unclear. The germline gives CDR1 MNHEY, CDR2 SMNVEV (reference sequence). The germline V and J ends were trimmed by 5 bases and 2 bases, with 7 bases remaining between them. CDR3 length: 13 amino acids. In DNA form, the CDR3 reads TGTGCCAGCAGTCTCGGGTCCAAAAACATTCAGTACTTC. It is translated as CASSLGSKNIQYF.

This clonotype was seen ten or more times. The chain carries TRBV28 and TRBJ1-2; D unresolved. The CDR3 totals 15 residues. Germline values: CDR1 MDHEN, CDR2 SYDVKM. V was shortened by 6 bases and J by 4 bases, with 18 bases between the two germline ends. CDR3 sequence: CASSPRAGLFYGYTF. As DNA, the CDR3 is TGTGCCAGCAGCCCTCGGGCCGGCCTTTTCTATGGCTACACCTTC.

In this sample, this clonotype turned up many times. This chain uses TRBV2 with TRBJ1-1, with 8 bases lining up with TRBD1. CDR3 length: 15 amino acids. J gave up 0 bases and V 2 bases, and 2 bases lay outside the gene matches. Germline V gives CDR1 SNHLY, CDR2 FYNNEI. Here the CDR3 reads CASSEPGQVNTEAFF. Here the CDR3 DNA reads TGTGCCAGCAGTGAACCGGGACAGGTGAACACTGAAGCTTTCTTT.

Points on this clonotype: An end of the junction differs from the germline gene, which may be a read error. The chain links TRBV9 to TRBJ2-1; D could derive from TRBD1 or TRBD2 (7 bases each). Germline V gene data show CDR1 as SGDLS and CDR2 as YYNGEE. The CDR3 spans 15 residues. CDR3 sequence reads: CASSARGGDYNKQFF. In DNA form, the CDR3 reads TGTGCCAGCAGCGCCAGGGGGGGGGACTACAATAAGCAGTTCTTC.

Comments on this clonotype: A much bigger clone sits one base away, suggesting this may be a read error. The V call is TRBV7-9, the J call TRBJ1-1, with 7 bases lining up with TRBD1. CDR3 length: 15 amino acids. Germline V gene sequence: CDR1 SEHNR, CDR2 FQNEAQ (reference sequence). CDR3 DNA sequence: TGTGCCATCAGCTTATGGACAGGCGAGGGCACTGAAGCTTTCTTT. Encoded protein: CAISLWTGEGTEAFF.

Only a few counts were recorded for this clonotype. The rearrangement joins TRBV3-1 to TRBJ2-7; 9 bases are shared with TRBD2. V dropped 4 bases and J dropped 1; count of bases not matched to a gene: 5. Germline V lookup: CDR1 LGHDT, CDR2 YNNKEL (reference sequence). This CDR3 region has 15 residues. CDR3 protein: CASSPLAGPSYEQYF. The CDR3 DNA reads TGTGCCAGCAGCCCCCTAGCGGGGCCTTCCTACGAGCAGTACTTC.

This clonotype was detected ten times or more. The chain joins TRBV3-1 to TRBJ2-1; 8 positions agree with TRBD2. The CDR3 has 16 amino acids. V shed 1 base and J 2 bases; nucleotides not matched to a gene: 4. CDR1 LGHDT and CDR2 YNNKEL come from the germline V gene (reference sequence). CDR3 in amino acids: CASSQGLAKPYNEQFF. The CDR3 DNA sequence: TGTGCCAGCAGCCAAGGACTAGCGAAACCCTACAATGAGCAGTTCTTC.

This clonotype was observed many times. The chain links TRBV28 to TRBJ2-6, with D perhaps matching TRBD2 (5 bases). This CDR3 is built from 18 residues. Per germline, CDR1 MDHEN and CDR2 SYDVKM. Trimming stripped 6 bases from V and 0 bases from J, with 18 bases between. In nucleotides, the CDR3 is TGTGCCAGCAGCAAGAGACCCGGGGTCAGCTCTGGGGCCAACGTCCTGACTTTC. Encoded protein: CASSKRPGVSSGANVLTF.

The rearrangement links TRBV19 to TRBJ1-1, with D perhaps TRBD1 (5 bases). The V end lost 9 bases, the J end lost 0 bases, and 11 bases lay between the germline ends. The CDR3 totals 13 residues. Germline values: CDR1 LNHDA, CDR2 SQIVND (reference sequence). The CDR3 protein is CASRQILNTEAFF. CDR3 nucleotides: TGTGCCAGCCGACAGATTTTGAACACTGAAGCTTTCTTT.

This clonotype was seen repeatedly, ten times or more. This chain links TRBV30 with TRBJ2-3; tentatively, D is TRBD1 or TRBD2 (5 bases each). Trimming cost V 4 bases and J 5 bases, with 16 bases left between them. CDR3 length: 14 residues. Per the germline V gene, CDR1 is GTSNPN and CDR2 is SVGIG (reference sequence). The CDR3 coding sequence is TGTGCCTGGACCCAACGGGGCGGTAGAGATACGCAGTATTTT. Translated: CAWTQRGGRDTQYF.

This clonotype was seen repeatedly, ten times or more. The gene calls are TRBV15 and TRBJ2-2, with D possibly called TRBD1 or TRBD2 (5 bases each). V was clipped by 5 bases and J by 1 base, with 17 bases between them. The CDR3 covers 17 residues. Germline CDR1 is LNHNV and CDR2 is YYDKDF (reference sequence). The CDR3 protein is CATSASPGRMNTGELFF. CDR3 coding DNA: TGTGCCACCAGCGCGTCGCCGGGACGGATGAACACCGGGGAGCTGTTTTTT.

The chain combines TRBV2 with TRBJ2-3, with 8 bases that match TRBD2. The junction had 12 bases not matched to a gene; V was cut back by 7 bases and J by 3 bases. The CDR3 covers 16 residues. The germline CDR1 and CDR2 sequences are SNHLY and FYNNEI. CDR3 sequence (DNA): TGTGCCAGCATAGTCGGCCCAGCGGGAGTGACAGATACGCAGTATTTT. This gives the protein CASIVGPAGVTDTQYF.

This clonotype has ten or more counts. This rearrangement joins TRBV2 to TRBJ2-3, with TRBD2 identical over 9 bases. Germline V gene lookup returns CDR1 SNHLY and CDR2 FYNNEI. CDR3 length: 14 amino acids. The V gene end was trimmed by 10 bases and the J gene end by 6 bases; junction bases not matched to a gene: 11. CDR3 region: CATRRASGKDTQYF. CDR3 nucleotide sequence: TGTGCCACCAGGAGGGCTAGCGGGAAGGATACGCAGTATTTT.

V usage is TRBV5-8 and J usage is TRBJ1-5; unclear D gene. V lost 0 bases and J 2 bases, leaving 12 bases between the germline ends. In germline, CDR1 is SGHTS, CDR2 YDEGEE. The CDR3 runs 16 residues. The CDR3 DNA follows: TGTGCCAGCAGCTTGGCCGTATATGGGGGCAATCAGCCCCAGCATTTT. This codes for CASSLAVYGGNQPQHF.

This clonotype was seen at least ten times. This chain uses TRBV6-1 with TRBJ2-5, with D unresolved. V was shortened by 1 base and J by 5 bases, with 11 bases between the two germline ends. Per germline, CDR1 MNHNS and CDR2 SASEGT. The CDR3 is made up of 14 amino acids. The CDR3 here is CASSEGEVWETQYF. The CDR3 nucleotides read TGTGCCAGCAGTGAAGGAGAGGTGTGGGAGACCCAGTACTTC.

This clonotype was seen ten or more times. This chain uses TRBV15 with TRBJ1-4; 9 bases are a match to TRBD1. This CDR3 has 16 residues. Germline CDR1 LNHNV, CDR2 YYDKDF (reference sequence). V lost 3 bases, J lost 8 bases, and 10 bases stayed unmatched. The CDR3 sequence: CATSRDTGGFLEKLFF. The CDR3 DNA reads as TGTGCCACCAGCAGGGACACAGGGGGCTTCTTGGAAAAACTGTTTTTT.

The chain couples TRBV20-1 to TRBJ2-7; D remains ambiguous. The CDR3 has 13 amino acids. Trimming pared 6 bases from V and 0 bases from J, leaving 12 bases between. Germline V gene sequence: CDR1 DFQATT, CDR2 SNEGSKA (reference sequence). DNA for the CDR3: TGCAGTGCCCTGTCGGGCCCCTCCTACGAGCAGTACTTC. As protein: CSALSGPSYEQYF.

This clonotype came up a few times. This chain uses TRBV4-1 with TRBJ2-7; 9 nucleotides agree with TRBD1. The CDR3 spans 15 residues. J gave up 1 base and V 4 bases, and 5 bases lay outside the gene matches. Germline V gene sequence: CDR1 MGHRA, CDR2 YSYEKL. In DNA form, the CDR3 reads TGCGCCAGCAGCCGTTGGACAGGGGATTCCTACGAGCAGTACTTC. Amino acids: CASSRWTGDSYEQYF.

This clonotype was picked up many times. This chain joins TRBV6-1 and TRBJ2-1; 14 bases line up with TRBD2. This CDR3 has 17 residues. The V segment lost 10 bases and the J segment 4 bases; nucleotides outside the gene matches: 12. In germline, CDR1 is MNHNS, CDR2 SASEGT. DNA of the CDR3: TGTGCCACCCTTTCGACTAGCGGGAGGGCCAGGTACAATGAGCAGTTCTTC. As protein: CATLSTSGRARYNEQFF.

This clonotype was counted ten times or more. V is TRBV10-3 and J is TRBJ1-2; possibly TRBD1 for D (6 bases). V was shortened by 3 bases and J by 2 bases, with 10 bases between the two germline ends. The CDR3 has 14 amino acids. Germline V CDR1 and CDR2: ENHRY, SYGVKD. The DNA of the CDR3 is TGTGCCATCAGTGATGCAGGGGAGAACTATGGCTACACCTTC. This gives the protein CAISDAGENYGYTF.